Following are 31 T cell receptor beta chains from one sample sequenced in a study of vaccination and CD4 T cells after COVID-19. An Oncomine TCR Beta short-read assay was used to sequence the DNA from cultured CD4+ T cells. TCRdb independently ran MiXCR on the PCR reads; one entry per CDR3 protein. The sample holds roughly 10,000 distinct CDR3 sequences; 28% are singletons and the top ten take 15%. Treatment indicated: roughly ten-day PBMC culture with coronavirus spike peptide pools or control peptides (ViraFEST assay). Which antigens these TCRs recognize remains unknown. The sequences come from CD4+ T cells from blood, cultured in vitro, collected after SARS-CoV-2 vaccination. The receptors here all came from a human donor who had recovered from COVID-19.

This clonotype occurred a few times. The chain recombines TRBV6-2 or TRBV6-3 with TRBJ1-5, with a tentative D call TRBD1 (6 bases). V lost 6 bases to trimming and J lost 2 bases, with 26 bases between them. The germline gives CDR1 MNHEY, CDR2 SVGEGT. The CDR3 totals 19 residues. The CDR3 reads CASSQHVRLQGRGNQPQHF. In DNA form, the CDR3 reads TGTGCCAGCAGCCAACACGTCAGATTACAGGGCCGGGGCAATCAGCCCCAGCATTTT.

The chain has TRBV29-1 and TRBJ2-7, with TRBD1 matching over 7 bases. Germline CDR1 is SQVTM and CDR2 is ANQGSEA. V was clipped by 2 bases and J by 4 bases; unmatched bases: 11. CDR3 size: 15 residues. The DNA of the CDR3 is TGCAGCGTTGAACTCGGAAGGGGGCGCCAATACGAGCAGTACTTC. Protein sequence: CSVELGRGRQYEQYF.

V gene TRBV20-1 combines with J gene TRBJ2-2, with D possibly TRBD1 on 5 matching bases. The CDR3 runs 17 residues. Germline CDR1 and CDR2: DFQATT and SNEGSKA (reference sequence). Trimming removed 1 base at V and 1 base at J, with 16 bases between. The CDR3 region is CSARVLVRQGNTGELFF. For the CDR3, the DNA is TGCAGTGCTAGAGTGTTGGTTCGGCAGGGGAACACCGGGGAGCTGTTTTTT.

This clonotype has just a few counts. The CDR3 DNA reads TGCAGCGTTGAAGGACTAGCGGGAGGAACGTCGGGCTACGAGCAGTACTTC. Its protein is CSVEGLAGGTSGYEQYF. The chain joins TRBV29-1 to TRBJ2-7; 13 bases agree with TRBD2. Germline V gene sequence: CDR1 SQVTM, CDR2 ANQGSEA. V trimming: 1 base; J trimming: 3 bases; junction bases outside the gene matches: 9. The CDR3 covers 17 residues.

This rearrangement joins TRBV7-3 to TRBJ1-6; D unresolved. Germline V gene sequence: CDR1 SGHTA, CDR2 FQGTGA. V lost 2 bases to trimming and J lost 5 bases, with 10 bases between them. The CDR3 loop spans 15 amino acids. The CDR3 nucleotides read TGTGCCAGCAGCTTAGAAGGCAGAAATAATTCACCCCTCCACTTT. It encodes CASSLEGRNNSPLHF.

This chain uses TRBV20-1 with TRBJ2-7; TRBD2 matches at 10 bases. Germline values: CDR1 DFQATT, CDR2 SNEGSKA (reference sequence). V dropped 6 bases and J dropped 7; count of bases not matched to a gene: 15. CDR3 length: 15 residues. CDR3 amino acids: CSAGASGSMKGEQYF. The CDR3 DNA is TGCAGTGCGGGTGCTAGCGGGAGTATGAAGGGAGAGCAGTACTTC.

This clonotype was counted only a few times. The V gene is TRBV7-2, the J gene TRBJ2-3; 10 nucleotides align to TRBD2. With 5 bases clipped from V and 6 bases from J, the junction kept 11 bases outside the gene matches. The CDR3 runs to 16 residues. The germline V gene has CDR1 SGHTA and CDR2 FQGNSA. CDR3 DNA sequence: TGTGCCAGCAGCGCCAAGACTAGCGGGCGGTCCGATACGCAGTATTTT. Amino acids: CASSAKTSGRSDTQYF.

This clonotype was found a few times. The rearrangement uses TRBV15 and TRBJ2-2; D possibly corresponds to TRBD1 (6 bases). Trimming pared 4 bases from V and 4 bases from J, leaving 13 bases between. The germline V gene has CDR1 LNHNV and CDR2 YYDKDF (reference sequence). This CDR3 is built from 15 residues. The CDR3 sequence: CATSTPGHFTGELFF. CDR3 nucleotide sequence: TGTGCCACCAGCACTCCGGGACACTTCACCGGGGAGCTGTTTTTT.

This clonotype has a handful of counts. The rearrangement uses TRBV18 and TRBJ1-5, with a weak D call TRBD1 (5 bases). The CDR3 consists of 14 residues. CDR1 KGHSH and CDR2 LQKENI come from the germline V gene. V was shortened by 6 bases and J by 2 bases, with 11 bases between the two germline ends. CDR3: CASSEGHGNQPQHF. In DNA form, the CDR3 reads TGTGCCAGCTCGGAGGGGCACGGCAATCAGCCCCAGCATTTT. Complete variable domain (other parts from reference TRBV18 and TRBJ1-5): NAGVMQNPRHLVRRRGQEARLRCSPMKGHSHVYWYRQLPEEGLKFMVYLQKENIIDESGMPKERFSAEFPKEGPSILRIQQVVRGDSAAYFCASSEGHGNQPQHFGDGTRLSIL.

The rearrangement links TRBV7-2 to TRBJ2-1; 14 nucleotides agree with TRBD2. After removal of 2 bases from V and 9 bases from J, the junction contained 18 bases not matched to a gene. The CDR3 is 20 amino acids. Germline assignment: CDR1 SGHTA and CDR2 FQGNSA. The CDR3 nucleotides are TGTGCCAGCAGCTTAAGAGCCCCGGGACTAGCGGGGGAAACTACCCTTGAGCAGTTCTTC. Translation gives CASSLRAPGLAGETTLEQFF.

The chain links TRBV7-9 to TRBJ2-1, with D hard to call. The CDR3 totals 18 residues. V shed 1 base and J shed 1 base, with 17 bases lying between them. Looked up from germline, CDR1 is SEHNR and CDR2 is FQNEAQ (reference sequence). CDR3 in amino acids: CASSLDSDLARSYNEQFF. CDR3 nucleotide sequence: TGTGCCAGCAGCTTAGACAGTGACTTAGCTCGGTCCTACAATGAGCAGTTCTTC.

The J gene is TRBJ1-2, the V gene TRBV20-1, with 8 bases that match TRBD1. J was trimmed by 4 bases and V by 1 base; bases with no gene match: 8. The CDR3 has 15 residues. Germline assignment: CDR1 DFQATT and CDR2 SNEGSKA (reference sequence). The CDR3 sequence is CSARGSGGGGYGYTF. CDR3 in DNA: TGCAGTGCTAGAGGATCAGGGGGCGGTGGCTATGGCTACACCTTC.

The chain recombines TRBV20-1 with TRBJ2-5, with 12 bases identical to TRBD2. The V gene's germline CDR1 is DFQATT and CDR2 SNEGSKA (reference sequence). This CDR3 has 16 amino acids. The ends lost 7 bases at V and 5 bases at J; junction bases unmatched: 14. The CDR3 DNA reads TGCAGTGTCCCGAGTCGGCTAGCGGGAGGGCGGGAGACCCAGTACTTC. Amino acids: CSVPSRLAGGRETQYF.

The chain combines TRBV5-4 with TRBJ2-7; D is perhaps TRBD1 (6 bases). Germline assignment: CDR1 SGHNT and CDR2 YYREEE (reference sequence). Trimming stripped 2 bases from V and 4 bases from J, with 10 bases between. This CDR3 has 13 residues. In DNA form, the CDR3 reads TGTGCCAGCAGCTTTGGGGGCAGTTACGAGCAGTACTTC. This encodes CASSFGGSYEQYF. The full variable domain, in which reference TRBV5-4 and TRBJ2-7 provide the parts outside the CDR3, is ETGVTQSPTHLIKTRGQQVTLRCSSQSGHNTVSWYQQALGQGPQFIFQYYREEENGRGNFPPRFSGLQFPNYSSELNVNALELDDSALYLCASSFGGSYEQYFGPGTRLTVT.

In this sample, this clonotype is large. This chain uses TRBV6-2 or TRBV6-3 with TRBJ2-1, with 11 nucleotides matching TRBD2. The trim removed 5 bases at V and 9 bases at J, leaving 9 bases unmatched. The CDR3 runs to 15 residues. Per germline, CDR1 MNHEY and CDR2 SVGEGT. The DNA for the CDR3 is TGTGCCAGCAGTCAACCGGGACTAGCGGCTGGTGAGCAGTTCTTC. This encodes CASSQPGLAAGEQFF.

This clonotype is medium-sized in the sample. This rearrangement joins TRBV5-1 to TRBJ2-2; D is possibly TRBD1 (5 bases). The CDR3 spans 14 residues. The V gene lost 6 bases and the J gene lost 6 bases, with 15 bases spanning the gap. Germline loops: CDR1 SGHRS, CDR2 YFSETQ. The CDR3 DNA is TGCGCCAGCACCCTGGACACCCCCGCCGGGGAGCTGTTTTTT. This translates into CASTLDTPAGELFF.

The DNA for the CDR3 is TGTGCCAGCAGTTCCACCCTCTACGAGCAGTACTTC. Protein product: CASSSTLYEQYF. The chain uses TRBV28 and TRBJ2-7, with D unresolved. This CDR3 is 12 amino acids long. In germline, CDR1 is MDHEN, CDR2 SYDVKM. Trimming took off 4 bases at V and 3 bases at J, with 7 bases between the two ends.

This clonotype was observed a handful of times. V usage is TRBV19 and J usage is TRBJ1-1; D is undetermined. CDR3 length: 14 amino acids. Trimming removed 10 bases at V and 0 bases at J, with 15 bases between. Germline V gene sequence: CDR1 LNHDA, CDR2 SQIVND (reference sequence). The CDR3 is CATRRGGMNTEAFF. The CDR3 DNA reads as TGTGCCACCCGACGTGGCGGAATGAACACTGAAGCTTTCTTT.

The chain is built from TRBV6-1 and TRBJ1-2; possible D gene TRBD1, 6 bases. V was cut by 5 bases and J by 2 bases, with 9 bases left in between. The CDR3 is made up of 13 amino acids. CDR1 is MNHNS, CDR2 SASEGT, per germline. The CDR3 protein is CASSRGQNYGYTF. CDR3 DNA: TGTGCCAGCAGTAGAGGACAGAACTATGGCTACACCTTC.

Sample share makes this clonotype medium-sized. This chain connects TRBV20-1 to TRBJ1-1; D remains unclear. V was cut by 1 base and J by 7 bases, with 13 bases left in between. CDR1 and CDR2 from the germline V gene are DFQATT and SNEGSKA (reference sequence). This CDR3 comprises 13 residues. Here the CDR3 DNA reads TGCAGTGCTAGAGTTGGAGGGCGGAGTGAAGCTTTCTTT. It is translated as CSARVGGRSEAFF.

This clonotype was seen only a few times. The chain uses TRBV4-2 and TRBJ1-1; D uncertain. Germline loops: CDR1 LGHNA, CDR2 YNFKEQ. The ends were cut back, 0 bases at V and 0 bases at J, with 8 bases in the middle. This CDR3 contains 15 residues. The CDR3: CASSQDSGLNTEAFF. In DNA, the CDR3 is TGTGCCAGCAGCCAAGATAGCGGTCTGAACACTGAAGCTTTCTTT.

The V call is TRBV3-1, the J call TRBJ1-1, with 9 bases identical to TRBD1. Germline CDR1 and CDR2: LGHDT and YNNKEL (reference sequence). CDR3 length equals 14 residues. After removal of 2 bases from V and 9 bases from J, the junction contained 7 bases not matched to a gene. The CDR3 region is CASSQSQGTGKAFF. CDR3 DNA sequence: TGTGCCAGCAGCCAATCCCAAGGGACAGGGAAAGCTTTCTTT. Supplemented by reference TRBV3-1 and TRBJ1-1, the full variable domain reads DTAVSQTPKYLVTQMGNDKSIKCEQNLGHDTMYWYKQDSKKFLKIMFSYNNKELIINETVPNRFSPKSPDKAHLNLHINSLELGDSAVYFCASSQSQGTGKAFFGQGTRLTVV.

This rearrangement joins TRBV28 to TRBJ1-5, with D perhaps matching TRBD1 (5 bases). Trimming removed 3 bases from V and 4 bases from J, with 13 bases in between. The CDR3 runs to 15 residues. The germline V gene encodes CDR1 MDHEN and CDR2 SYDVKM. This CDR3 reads CASSFSGARNQPQHF. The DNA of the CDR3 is TGTGCCAGCAGTTTCAGCGGGGCACGAAATCAGCCCCAGCATTTT.

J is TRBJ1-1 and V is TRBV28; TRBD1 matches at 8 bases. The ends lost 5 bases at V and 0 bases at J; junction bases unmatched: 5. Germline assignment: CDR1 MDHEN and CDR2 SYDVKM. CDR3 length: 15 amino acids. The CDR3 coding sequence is TGTGCCAGCAGTCAGGGGGCGAAGATGAACACTGAAGCTTTCTTT. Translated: CASSQGAKMNTEAFF.

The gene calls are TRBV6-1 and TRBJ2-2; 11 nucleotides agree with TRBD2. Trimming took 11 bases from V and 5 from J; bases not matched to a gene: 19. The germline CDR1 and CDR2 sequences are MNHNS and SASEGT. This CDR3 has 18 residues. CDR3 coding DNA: TGTGCCTCCGCGGTGGCTAGCGGGGGGCCCCCGAGAACCGGGGAGCTGTTTTTT. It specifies CASAVASGGPPRTGELFF.

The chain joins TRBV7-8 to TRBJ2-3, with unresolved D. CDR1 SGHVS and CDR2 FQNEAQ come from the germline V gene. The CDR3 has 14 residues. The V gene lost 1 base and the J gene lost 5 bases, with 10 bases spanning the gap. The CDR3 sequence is CASSLVRNKDTQYF. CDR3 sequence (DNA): TGTGCCAGCAGCTTAGTTCGAAATAAAGATACGCAGTATTTT.

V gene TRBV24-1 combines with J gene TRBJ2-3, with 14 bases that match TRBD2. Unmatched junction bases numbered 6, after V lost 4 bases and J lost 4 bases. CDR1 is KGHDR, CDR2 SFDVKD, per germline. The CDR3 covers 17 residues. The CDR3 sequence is CATSDPGTSGSADTQYF. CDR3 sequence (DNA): TGTGCCACCAGTGACCCAGGGACTAGCGGGAGTGCAGATACGCAGTATTTT.

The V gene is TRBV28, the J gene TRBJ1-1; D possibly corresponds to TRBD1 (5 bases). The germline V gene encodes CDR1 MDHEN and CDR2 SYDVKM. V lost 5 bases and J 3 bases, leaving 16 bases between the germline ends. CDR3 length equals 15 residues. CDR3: CASSVTDGGDTEAFF. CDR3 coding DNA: TGTGCCAGCAGTGTTACGGACGGGGGGGACACTGAAGCTTTCTTT. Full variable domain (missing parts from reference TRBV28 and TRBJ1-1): DVKVTQSSRYLVKRTGEKVFLECVQDMDHENMFWYRQDPGLGLRLIYFSYDVKMKEKGDIPEGYSVSREKKERFSLILESASTNQTSMYLCASSVTDGGDTEAFFGQGTRLTVV.

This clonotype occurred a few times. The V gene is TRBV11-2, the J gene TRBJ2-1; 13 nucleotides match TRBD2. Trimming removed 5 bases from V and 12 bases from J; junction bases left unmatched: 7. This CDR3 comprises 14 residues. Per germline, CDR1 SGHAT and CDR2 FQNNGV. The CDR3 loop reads CASSPTSGRIGQFF. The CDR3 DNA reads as TGTGCCAGCAGCCCGACTAGCGGGAGGATTGGGCAGTTCTTC.

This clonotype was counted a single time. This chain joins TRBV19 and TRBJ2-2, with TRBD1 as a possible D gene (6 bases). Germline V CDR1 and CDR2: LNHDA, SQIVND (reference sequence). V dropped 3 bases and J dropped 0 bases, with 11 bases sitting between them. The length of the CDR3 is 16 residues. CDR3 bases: TGTGCCAGTAGTATGGTTGGGACAACGAACACCGGGGAGCTGTTTTTT. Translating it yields CASSMVGTTNTGELFF.

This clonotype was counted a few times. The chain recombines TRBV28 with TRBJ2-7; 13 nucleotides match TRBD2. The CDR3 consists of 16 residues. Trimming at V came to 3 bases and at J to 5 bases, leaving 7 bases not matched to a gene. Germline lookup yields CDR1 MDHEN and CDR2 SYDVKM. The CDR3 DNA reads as TGTGCCAGCAGTTTGTATGGACTAGCGGGAGACCACGAGCAGTACTTC. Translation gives CASSLYGLAGDHEQYF.